This record looks at one T cell receptor beta chain sequence and its context. Its matching antigen is unknown. It was the approximately 130-subject validation cohort, separate from the approximately 670-subject first cohort, to which the donors belonged. The junction had 8 bases not matched to a gene; V was cut back by 3 bases and J by 2 bases. Germline CDR1 is MDHEN and CDR2 is SYDVKM. The CDR3 extends over 17 amino acids. These data come from a study of cytomegalovirus exposure and HLA in healthy donors. Across the whole study: A subsequent analysis reported that the 110 or so validation repertoires were produced on the same platform that had also been used for the 666 first-cohort repertoires.

Study-level results: There were some public TCRs occurring in many donors, but most TCR sequences were rare. A list of about 160 TCR beta chains associated with cytomegalovirus was given.

TCRdb's table, derived via immunoSEQ multiplex PCR, lists solely in-frame clones and lacks some. The sample has more than 120,000 clones, about 91% seen once; the top ten hold about 4.9%. Sequencing input: PBMCs. The chain joins TRBV28 to TRBJ1-2, with 11 nucleotides matching TRBD1. This clonotype originated in a man in his late teens or twenties in good health and CMV-seropositive. In DNA form, the CDR3 reads TGTGCCAGCAGTTTTGGGGGACAGGGGGGACCAAACTATGGCTACACCTTC. This encodes CASSFGGQGGPNYGYTF.